The clone carrying this TCR beta chain was seen at least ten times. Patients selected for sequencing had displayed CD8+CD57+ cell expansion by flow cytometry. By the time of blood sampling, patients had still received no therapy. The sample belongs to a study of CD8+CD57+ T cells in acquired aplastic anemia. Study at large: Each DNA sample taken from sorted CD4+ and CD8+ cells came to 3 to 4 ug on average.

Per germline, CDR1 SGHTA and CDR2 FQGNSA. The V and J ends lost 4 bases and 0 bases respectively, with 10 bases between them. This CDR3 has 15 amino acids. The TCR beta profiling, which covered VDJ combination and CDR3 sequence, was carried out using genomic DNA as the template. Using its own MiXCR run on the reads, TCRdb lists one record per CDR3 protein. The profile covers some 120,000 distinct CDR3 sequences, with about 40% appearing a single time and over 2% taken by the ten largest. The sample comprised sorted CD4+, CD8+, or CD8+CD57+ T cells (not recorded which) from PBMCs. This receptor was obtained from a human donor with aplastic anemia. This chain joins TRBV7-2 and TRBJ1-3; D might be TRBD1 (5 bases). CDR3 coding DNA: TGTGCCAGCAGCTACTGGGACCTCTCTGGAAACACCATATATTTT. Protein: CASSYWDLSGNTIYF.